Listed below are T cell receptor beta chains from one sample, sequenced in a study of cytomegalovirus exposure and HLA in healthy donors. Repertoires were generated with immunoSEQ multiplex PCR, while TCRdb's copy carries only in-frame clones and drops some. The sample has 100,000 to 130,000 clones, approximately 76% seen once. Sequenced sample: PBMCs. The receptors derive from a man aged 18-30 years in good health and CMV-seronegative. Both conserved end residues are part of each CDR3. A D gene is named only where the DNA matches it firmly. Size tells how often a clone was seen (once, few, many) or the class of an expanded clone, and some rows leave it out.

j_gene,v_gene,d_gene,abundance,len,CDR3aa,CDR3nt
TRBJ2-5,TRBV18,-,-,14,CASSKRTDQETQYF,TGTGCCAGCTCAAAACGGACAGACCAAGAGACCCAGTACTTC
TRBJ1-1,TRBV4-1,-,few,14,CASSQDEGPLEAFF,TGCGCCAGCAGCCAAGATGAGGGCCCTCTCGAAGCTTTCTTT
TRBJ2-7,TRBV6-5,-,-,12,CASKSVSYEQYF,TGTGCCAGCAAGTCGGTCTCTTACGAGCAGTACTTC
TRBJ2-3,TRBV12-5,-,-,17,CASGLVLGRMSTDTQYF,TGTGCTAGTGGTTTGGTACTGGGCAGGATGAGCACAGATACGCAGTATTTT
TRBJ1-2,TRBV29-1,TRBD1,-,12,CSVITGDYGYTF,TGCAGCGTTATAACAGGGGACTATGGCTACACCTTC
TRBJ1-6,TRBV4-3,-,-,14,CASSQVDRGSPLHF,TGCGCCAGCAGCCAAGTGGATAGGGGTTCACCCCTCCACTTT
TRBJ1-5,TRBV19,-,-,15,CASRTPGQFNQPQHF,TGTGCCAGTAGGACTCCCGGACAGTTTAATCAGCCCCAGCATTTT
TRBJ2-7,TRBV21-1,-,-,15,CASSKTGIPSYEQYF,TGTGCCAGCAGCAAAACGGGGATACCGTCCTACGAGCAGTACTTC
TRBJ2-5,TRBV5-1,-,-,16,CASSLTGGASQETQYF,TGCGCCAGCAGCCTGACTGGCGGGGCTAGCCAAGAGACCCAGTACTTC
TRBJ1-1,TRBV7-9,-,-,14,CASSSSGVNTEAFF,TGTGCCAGCAGCTCCTCGGGTGTGAACACTGAAGCTTTCTTT
TRBJ2-1,TRBV7-9,-,-,14,CASGPPGLYNEQFF,TGTGCCAGCGGCCCGCCTGGACTATACAATGAGCAGTTCTTC
TRBJ1-2,TRBV28,TRBD1,-,14,CASNPRTGHYGYTF,TGTGCCAGCAACCCCAGGACAGGACACTATGGCTACACCTTC
TRBJ2-7,TRBV2,-,once,14,CASREQGSTYEQYF,TGTGCCAGCAGAGAACAGGGCTCTACCTACGAGCAGTACTTC
TRBJ2-2,TRBV5-1,TRBD1,-,16,CASSSGQARGTGELFF,TGCGCCAGCAGCTCCGGACAGGCCCGAGGCACCGGGGAGCTGTTTTTT
TRBJ1-2,TRBV5-5,-,few,14,CASSVAGLDYGYTF,TGTGCCAGCAGCGTCGCAGGTCTGGACTATGGCTACACCTTC
TRBJ2-3,TRBV6-1,TRBD2,once,15,CASKGLALSTDTQYF,TGTGCCAGCAAGGGACTAGCGCTTAGCACAGATACGCAGTATTTT
TRBJ2-5,TRBV6-6,-,-,16,CASSPLPPSAGGTQYF,TGTGCCAGCAGTCCCTTACCTCCTAGCGCCGGAGGGACCCAGTACTTC
TRBJ1-6,TRBV19,-,-,14,CASSSSGVSSPLHF,TGTGCCAGTAGCTCGTCAGGGGTTTCTTCACCCCTCCACTTT
TRBJ2-5,TRBV6-1,-,-,12,CASRQGIETQYF,TGTGCCAGCAGGCAGGGGATAGAGACCCAGTACTTC
TRBJ2-5,TRBV6-1,TRBD1,-,15,CASSTQGVLQETQYF,TGTGCCAGCAGTACCCAGGGGGTACTACAAGAGACCCAGTACTTC
TRBJ2-1,TRBV6-1,TRBD2,-,18,CASSEPLGGGLLHNEQFF,TGTGCCAGCAGTGAACCTCTCGGGGGGGGGCTTCTCCACAATGAGCAGTTCTTC
TRBJ2-2,TRBV5-6,TRBD1,-,16,CASSLGNRGNTGELFF,TGTGCCAGCAGCTTGGGAAACAGGGGAAACACCGGGGAGCTGTTTTTT
TRBJ2-3,TRBV5-1,TRBD1,-,15,CASSGIFTGEDTQYF,TGCGCCAGCAGCGGAATATTTACAGGGGAAGATACGCAGTATTTT
TRBJ2-3,TRBV7-2,-,-,16,CASSPLTRLYTDTQYF,TGTGCCAGCAGCCCGCTGACCCGACTATACACAGATACGCAGTATTTT
TRBJ2-7,TRBV10-3,-,-,15,CAISEPRAGSYEQYF,TGTGCCATCAGTGAGCCCAGGGCTGGCTCCTACGAGCAGTACTTC